This T cell receptor (beta chain) was observed in a study of control samples from healthy donors and cancer patients. There are 15 residues in the CDR3. The V end was cut by 0 bases, the J end by 0 bases, with 6 bases between. Germline assignment: CDR1 LGHNT and CDR2 FRNRAP. Sequenced by immunoSEQ multiplex PCR; TCRdb stores in-frame clones only, minus some. The table lists over 150,000 clones, roughly 94% of them singletons, with 14% in the top ten. The sequencing sample was made of PBMCs. The V gene is TRBV12-5, the J gene TRBJ1-3, with unresolved D. This receptor was identified in a man aged 55 to 70 with colorectal cancer. This chain's CDR3 is CASGLVRSSGNTIYF. The CDR3 DNA reads as TGTGCTAGTGGTTTGGTTCGATCCTCTGGAAACACCATATATTTT.